This entry concerns a single T cell receptor beta chain. Its specific antigen is unknown. Base qualities are not recorded, but no much larger clone differs from it by a single base. Including cysteine and phenylalanine, the CDR3 has 15 amino acids. CDR3 DNA only is kept here, 45 bases in frame from base 1. The germline V and J ends show losses of 2 bases and 5 bases respectively, and no gene match explains 4 bases of the junction. The germline V gene (reference sequence) sets CDR1 to SEHNR and CDR2 to FQNEAQ. This sample was included in a study of immune characteristics of hereditary and idiopathic chronic pancreatitis. Background for the entire study: Local immune cells and TCRbeta repertoires in the pancreas were profiled in this study for hereditary and idiopathic chronic pancreatitis, with control organ donor pancreases used for comparison. TCRbeta sequencing covered four or five control pancreases, under ten hereditary chronic pancreatitis pancreases and roughly 6 idiopathic chronic pancreatitis pancreases. Minimal in vitro experimental manipulation of pancreas-infiltrating T cells was the reason the gDNA-based approach was selected.

What the study reported, not specific to this receptor: The study did not include chronic pancreatitis caused by alcohol use. Hereditary and idiopathic chronic pancreatitis differed in Vbeta-Jbeta gene family usage, including TRBV10, TRBV19, TRBV23 and TRBV5. Patient tissue was available only at the time of TPIAT, so disease duration differences may have influenced immune findings. Significantly increased TCRbeta repertoire diversity and reduced clonality were observed in both chronic pancreatitis groups relative to controls. Among about a dozen chronic pancreatitis patients, the number of productive TCR rearrangements showed a positive correlation with disease severity scores.

Pancreas tissue with chronic pancreatitis was obtained from patients having total pancreatectomy with islet autotransplantation (TPIAT). None of the chronic pancreatitis patients included in the study had a known history of diabetes. For TCRbeta sequencing, genomic DNA was extracted directly from bulk pancreas tissue, without T cell sorting. Pancreas tissues were collected consecutively from patients and organ donors at two US centers. Receptor amplification or capture employed the immunoSEQ multiplex PCR assay. From pancreatic genomic DNA, the TCRbeta CDR3 region along with adjacent sequences was amplified and then sequenced. In the original analysis: Repertoire diversity was measured as a mean normalized Shannon-Wiener index, alongside productive clonality and productive rearrangement counts. Control and chronic pancreatitis repertoire metrics were compared with the nonparametric Mann-Whitney U test. A clonotype counted as shared when its CDR3beta sequence had identical amino acid composition and length across subjects. Held by TCRdb, this immuneACCESS table contains in-frame sequences only and omits some clones. Under half of the omission traces to an unresolved V gene where checked; the cause of the rest is unknown. V, J and clone size are taken as reported in that table, and D and trimming were inferred from the DNA itself. Across this sample there are 11,000 to 15,000 clones, with roughly 70% seen only once. The biggest ten clones account for approximately 14% of the sample.

The chain links TRBV7-9 with TRBJ2-1; TRBD2 lines up with 9 middle nucleotides. The specimen was pancreas tissue with hereditary chronic pancreatitis. This clonotype was obtained from a human donor with chronic pancreatitis. The nucleotide sequence is given as TGTGCCAGCAGCTTATTAGCGGGAGCTCACAATGAGCAGTTCTTC. Its protein product is CASSLLAGAHNEQFF.